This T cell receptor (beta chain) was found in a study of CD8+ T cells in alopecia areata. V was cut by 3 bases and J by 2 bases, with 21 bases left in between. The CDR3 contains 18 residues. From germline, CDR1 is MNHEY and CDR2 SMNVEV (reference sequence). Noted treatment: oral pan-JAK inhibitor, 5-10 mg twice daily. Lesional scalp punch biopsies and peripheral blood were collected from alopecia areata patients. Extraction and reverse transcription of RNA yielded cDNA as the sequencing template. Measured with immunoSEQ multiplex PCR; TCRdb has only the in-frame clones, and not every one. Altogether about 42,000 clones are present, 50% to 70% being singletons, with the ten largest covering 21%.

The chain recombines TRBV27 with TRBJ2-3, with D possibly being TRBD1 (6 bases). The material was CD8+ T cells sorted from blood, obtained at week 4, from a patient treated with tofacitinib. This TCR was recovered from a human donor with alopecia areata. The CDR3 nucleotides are TGTGCCAGCAGTTTCTCATTAGGGACACCGCAAGACACAGATACGCAGTATTTT. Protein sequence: CASSFSLGTPQDTDTQYF.